The 21 T cell receptor beta chains presented below share a single source sample, sequenced in a study of T-cell memory formation after mild COVID-19. TCRdb used MiXCR to reprocess the 5' RACE reads, holding one entry per CDR3 protein. The sample has 250,000 to 350,000 distinct CDR3 sequences, 16% seen once. Sequenced material: PBMCs or a T cell subset sorted from them (not recorded which). The source of these receptors is a man between 18 and 35 years old who had mild COVID-19 (a few samples of this study predate the infection). Cell type and time point are not known.

This clonotype has a handful of counts. The rearrangement uses TRBV12-3 or TRBV12-4 and TRBJ2-3; 12 nucleotides align to TRBD2. The trim removed 6 bases at V and 2 bases at J, leaving 6 bases unmatched. The CDR3 spans 16 residues. The CDR3 protein is CASSPTSGGPTDTQYF. CDR3 bases: TGTGCCAGCAGCCCAACTAGCGGGGGGCCCACAGATACGCAGTATTTT.

This clonotype was seen repeatedly, ten times or more. V and J are TRBV5-1 and TRBJ2-3, with a tentative D call TRBD2 (5 bases). Germline V gene data show CDR1 as SGHRS and CDR2 as YFSETQ. V was shortened by 4 bases and J by 4 bases, with 10 bases between the two germline ends. The length of the CDR3 is 13 residues. Written as DNA, the CDR3 is TGCGCCAGCAGCAGCGAGGGCGCAGATACGCAGTATTTT. Protein sequence: CASSSEGADTQYF.

This clonotype was observed a handful of times. J is TRBJ2-6 and V is TRBV12-3 or TRBV12-4; TRBD1 matches 12 bases. This CDR3 region has 17 residues. V dropped 9 bases and J dropped 0; count of bases not matched to a gene: 6. The DNA of the CDR3 is TGTGCCAGTGCGGGACAGGGGGCTTTCTCTGGGGCCAACGTCCTGACTTTC. Translated: CASAGQGAFSGANVLTF.

The J gene is TRBJ1-1, the V gene TRBV6-2 or TRBV6-3; TRBD1 matches 7 bases. This CDR3 contains 13 residues. The junction had 5 bases not matched to a gene; V was cut back by 2 bases and J by 8 bases. Germline CDR1 MNHEY, CDR2 SVGEGT. The CDR3 reads CASSYADRVEAFF. DNA of the CDR3: TGTGCCAGCAGTTACGCCGACAGGGTGGAAGCTTTCTTT.

In DNA form, the CDR3 reads TGTGCCAGCACCGCGGGGGGCCCTAGCACAGATACGCAGTATTTT. Protein product: CASTAGGPSTDTQYF. The V gene is TRBV5-4, the J gene TRBJ2-3; the match to TRBD2 covers 8 bases. CDR3 size: 15 residues. J lost 0 bases, V lost 6 bases, and 6 bases had no gene match. The germline V gene has CDR1 SGHNT and CDR2 YYREEE (reference sequence).

CDR3 bases: TGTGCCAGCAGCTTAGGCCCGGTGGATACGCAGTATTTT. Protein sequence: CASSLGPVDTQYF. This chain uses TRBV11-2 with TRBJ2-3; no clear D. Looked up from germline, CDR1 is SGHAT and CDR2 is FQNNGV. This CDR3 is 13 amino acids long. Trimming pared 1 base from V and 6 bases from J, leaving 8 bases between.

Only a few counts were recorded for this clonotype. The chain uses TRBV5-1 and TRBJ2-3; 8 bases are shared with TRBD1. The V gene end was trimmed by 5 bases and the J gene end by 6 bases; junction bases not matched to a gene: 8. This CDR3 has 14 residues. The germline V gene encodes CDR1 SGHRS and CDR2 YFSETQ. CDR3 DNA sequence: TGCGCCAGCAGTCCGGGACAGGCCCCCGATACGCAGTATTTT. Protein product: CASSPGQAPDTQYF.

This clonotype was seen a handful of times. The rearrangement uses TRBV5-1 and TRBJ2-1; D is perhaps TRBD1 or TRBD2 (5 bases each). CDR3 size: 15 residues. Trimming left V 0 bases short and J 7 bases short, with 14 bases between. Germline CDR1 is SGHRS and CDR2 is YFSETQ. The CDR3 region is CASSLVSGRGNEQFF. In DNA, the CDR3 is TGCGCCAGCAGCTTGGTTTCGGGGCGAGGGAATGAGCAGTTCTTC.

The chain links TRBV19 to TRBJ1-1, with TRBD1 matching 7 bases. The CDR3 sequence is 13 residues long. V was clipped by 6 bases and J by 0 bases; unmatched bases: 1. Germline CDR1 reads LNHDA; CDR2 reads SQIVND (reference sequence). CDR3 sequence (DNA): TGTGCCAGTAGCGGACAGGTGAACACTGAAGCTTTCTTT. This codes for CASSGQVNTEAFF.

This clonotype has a handful of counts. The J gene is TRBJ2-1, the V gene TRBV7-2; D may match TRBD1 or TRBD2 (5 bases each). CDR1 is SGHTA, CDR2 FQGNSA, per germline. V gave up 7 bases and J gave up 0 bases, with 13 bases separating them. The CDR3 loop spans 15 amino acids. The CDR3 sequence is CASTRPGRSYNEQFF. The CDR3 coding sequence is TGTGCCAGCACCCGGCCGGGGCGCTCCTACAATGAGCAGTTCTTC.

The V gene is TRBV6-5, the J gene TRBJ1-3; D is undetermined. CDR1 is MNHEY, CDR2 SVGAGI, per germline. This CDR3 region has 17 residues. V was trimmed by 2 bases and J by 0 bases, leaving 14 bases between them. CDR3 region: CASSYLEEYFSGNTIYF. In nucleotides, the CDR3 is TGTGCCAGCAGTTACCTGGAGGAGTACTTCTCTGGAAACACCATATATTTT.

In this sample, this clonotype turned up a few times. The genes are TRBV20-1 and TRBJ2-6; D is unresolved. V lost 2 bases and J lost 0, with 11 bases in between. Germline V gives CDR1 DFQATT, CDR2 SNEGSKA (reference sequence). The CDR3 runs 16 residues. The CDR3 reads CSARFGRFSGANVLTF. CDR3 DNA: TGCAGTGCTAGATTCGGCAGGTTCTCTGGGGCCAACGTCCTGACTTTC.

This clonotype was detected only a few times. V usage is TRBV6-2 or TRBV6-3 and J usage is TRBJ2-7; D is ambiguous. CDR1 and CDR2 from the germline V gene are MNHEY and SVGEGT. The CDR3 has 16 amino acids. V gave up 0 bases and J gave up 1 base, with 13 bases separating them. The CDR3 region is CASSYSSGWVSYEQYV. CDR3 DNA sequence: TGTGCCAGCAGTTACTCGAGTGGATGGGTATCCTACGAGCAGTACGTC.

This clonotype has at least ten counts. V is TRBV29-1 and J is TRBJ2-7, with D possibly matching TRBD1 (6 bases). With 4 bases removed from V and 2 bases from J, the gap between germline ends came to 6 bases. Germline V gene data show CDR1 as SQVTM and CDR2 as ANQGSEA. The CDR3 spans 11 residues. As DNA, the CDR3 is TGCAGCGTTGGGGACACCTACGAGCAGTACGTC. Protein product: CSVGDTYEQYV.

A few counts support this clonotype. The J gene is TRBJ2-5, the V gene TRBV10-3; 11 positions match TRBD2. The CDR3 covers 15 residues. Germline V gene sequence: CDR1 ENHRY, CDR2 SYGVKD. With V trimmed by 10 bases and J by 2 bases, 9 bases remained unmatched. CDR3 residues: CATRAGTSGQETQYF. The CDR3 nucleotides are TGTGCCACCAGAGCCGGGACTAGCGGACAAGAGACCCAGTACTTC.

The CDR3 region has the DNA TGTGCCAGTAGTATGTCTTTCTTCGGAAAGGAGGGCTACACCTTC. Translation gives CASSMSFFGKEGYTF. The chain uses TRBV19 and TRBJ1-2; D uncertain. The length of the CDR3 is 15 residues. Germline V lookup: CDR1 LNHDA, CDR2 SQIVND (reference sequence). V was clipped by 3 bases and J by 8 bases, with 19 bases between them.

This clonotype was detected many times. The V and J genes are TRBV20-1 and TRBJ2-3; D is undetermined. Between the trimmed V and J ends, which lost 3 bases and 2 bases, there was a span of 9 bases. This CDR3 has 13 amino acids. Germline V gene data show CDR1 as DFQATT and CDR2 as SNEGSKA (reference sequence). CDR3 DNA: TGCAGTGCTAGCGCCGTCCTCACAGATACGCAGTATTTT. Protein: CSASAVLTDTQYF.

V is TRBV5-1 and J is TRBJ1-1, with 8 positions matching TRBD1. J lost 6 bases, V lost 4 bases, and 8 bases had no gene match. The CDR3 spans 14 residues. Germline values: CDR1 SGHRS, CDR2 YFSETQ. CDR3 bases: TGCGCCAGCAGCACGACACGACAGGGGCCTGAAGCTTTCTTT. Translating it yields CASSTTRQGPEAFF.

V and J are TRBV20-1 and TRBJ1-4, with a possible D match to TRBD1 (5 bases). V lost 1 base to trimming and J lost 8 bases, with 14 bases between them. Germline V lookup: CDR1 DFQATT, CDR2 SNEGSKA (reference sequence). The CDR3 length is 14 residues. CDR3 sequence reads: CSARVNLGDEKLFF. In DNA, the CDR3 is TGCAGTGCTAGAGTAAACCTTGGGGACGAAAAACTGTTTTTT.

This chain connects TRBV7-2 to TRBJ2-5, with TRBD2 matching over 7 bases. Germline CDR1 SGHTA, CDR2 FQGNSA. The CDR3 is 16 amino acids. With V trimmed by 4 bases and J by 2 bases, 10 bases remained unmatched. CDR3 loop: CASSSYLRGGQETQYF. In DNA form, the CDR3 reads TGTGCCAGCAGCTCTTACCTGCGGGGAGGGCAAGAGACCCAGTACTTC.

This chain uses TRBV24-1 with TRBJ2-7; D possibly uses TRBD1 or TRBD2 (5 bases each). Germline-derived CDR1 and CDR2 are KGHDR and SFDVKD. Deletions cut 3 bases from V and 2 bases from J, with 10 bases between. The CDR3 runs 14 residues. The CDR3 region has the DNA TGTGCCACCAGTGATGCAGGGAGACCCTACGAGCAGTACTTC. This sequence encodes CATSDAGRPYEQYF.